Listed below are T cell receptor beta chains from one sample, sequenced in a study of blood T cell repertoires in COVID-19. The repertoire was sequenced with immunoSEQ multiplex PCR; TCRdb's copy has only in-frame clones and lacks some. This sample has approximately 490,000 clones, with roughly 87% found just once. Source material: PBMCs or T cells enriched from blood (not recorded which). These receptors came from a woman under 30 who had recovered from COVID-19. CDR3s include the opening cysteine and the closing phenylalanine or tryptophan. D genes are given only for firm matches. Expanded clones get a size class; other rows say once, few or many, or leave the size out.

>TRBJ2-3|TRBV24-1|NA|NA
CATSEPQSTDTQYF
TGTGCCACCAGCGAACCCCAGAGCACAGATACGCAGTATTTT
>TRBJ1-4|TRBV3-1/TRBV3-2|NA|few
CASSQGFREKLFF
TGTGCCAGCAGCCAAGGGTTCAGGGAAAAACTGTTTTTT
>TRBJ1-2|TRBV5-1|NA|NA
CASGSDIPAGGYTF
TGCGCCAGCGGGAGCGACATTCCTGCTGGTGGCTACACCTTC
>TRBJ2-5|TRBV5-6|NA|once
CASSVLGGARETQYF
TGTGCCAGCAGCGTCCTGGGGGGGGCGCGAGAGACCCAGTACTTC
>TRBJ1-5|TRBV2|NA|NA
CASSEEAGPGQPQHF
TGTGCCAGCAGTGAGGAGGCAGGCCCTGGGCAGCCCCAGCATTTT
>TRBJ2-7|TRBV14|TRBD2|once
CASSQVKRGGPHEQYF
TGTGCCAGCAGCCAAGTAAAGCGGGGGGGCCCCCACGAGCAGTACTTC
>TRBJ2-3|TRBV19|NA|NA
CASTVTRSGTQYF
TGTGCCAGTACCGTCACTCGATCGGGGACGCAGTATTTT
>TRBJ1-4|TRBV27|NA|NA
CASARGGYNEKLFF
TGTGCCAGCGCCCGTGGCGGATATAATGAAAAACTGTTTTTT
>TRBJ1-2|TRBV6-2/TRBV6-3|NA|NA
CASSPGGDTHF
TGTGCCAGCAGTCCCGGGGGGGACACGCACTTC
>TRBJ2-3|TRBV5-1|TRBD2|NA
CASSREASGNTDTQYF
TGCGCCAGCAGTCGGGAGGCTAGCGGCAACACAGATACGCAGTATTTT
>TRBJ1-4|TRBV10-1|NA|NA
CASSRGRNEKLFF
TGCGCCAGCAGTCGTGGCAGAAATGAAAAACTGTTTTTT
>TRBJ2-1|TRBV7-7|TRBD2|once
CASSLGGGKYNEQFF
TGTGCCAGCAGCTTAGGGGGAGGGAAATACAATGAGCAGTTCTTC
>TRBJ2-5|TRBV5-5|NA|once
CASSPPGDGQETQYF
TGTGCCAGCAGTCCACCGGGGGACGGACAAGAGACCCAGTACTTC
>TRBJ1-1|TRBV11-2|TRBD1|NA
CASSSYRGAFF
TGTGCCAGCAGCTCGTACAGGGGAGCTTTCTTT
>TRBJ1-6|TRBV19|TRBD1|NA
CASSKGAGNSPLHF
TGTGCCAGTAGTAAGGGGGCAGGTAATTCACCCCTCCACTTT
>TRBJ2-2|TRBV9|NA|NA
CASSVSLESGELFF
TGTGCCAGCAGCGTATCACTGGAGTCCGGGGAGCTGTTTTTT
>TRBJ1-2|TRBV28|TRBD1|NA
CASSLPGTGGLSYGYTF
TGTGCCAGCAGTTTACCAGGAACAGGGGGGTTGAGCTATGGCTACACCTTC
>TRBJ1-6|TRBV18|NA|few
CASSRGGSPLHF
TGTGCCAGCTCACGGGGGGGTTCACCCCTCCACTTT
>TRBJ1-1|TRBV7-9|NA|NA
CASSVSGAGDPEAFF
TGTGCCAGCAGCGTAAGTGGCGCAGGGGACCCTGAAGCTTTCTTT
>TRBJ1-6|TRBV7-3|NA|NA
CASSAQGFSPLHF
TGTGCCAGCAGCGCCCAGGGGTTCTCACCCCTCCACTTT
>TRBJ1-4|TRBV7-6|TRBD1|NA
CASSSTGTGVTTNEKLFF
TGTGCCAGCAGCTCGACCGGGACAGGGGTTACAACTAATGAAAAACTGTTTTTT
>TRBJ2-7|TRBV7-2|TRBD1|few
CASSLEVGQTYEQYF
TGTGCCAGCAGCTTGGAAGTGGGACAGACTTACGAGCAGTACTTC